These T cell receptor beta chains were read from a single sample in a study of sequential checkpoint blockade in melanoma. Profiled with immunoSEQ multiplex PCR; TCRdb holds only in-frame clones, not every one. The data hold around 18,000 clones, with around 76% observed a single time. The sample in question was CD8+ T cells sorted from blood (inferred from file names), obtained from a patient given nivolumab and ipilimumab in sequence. These receptors were obtained from a human donor with melanoma. Both conserved end residues are part of each CDR3. A clone size is listed for some rows: how often the clone was seen (once, few, many), or a class if it is expanded.

V: TRBV5-6
size: .
J: TRBJ1-1
CDR3: CASSYGQGAANAFF

V: TRBV28
size: .
J: TRBJ2-7
CDR3: CASSSVVAGRYEQYF

V: TRBV4-1
size: .
J: TRBJ2-7
CDR3: CASSQRDFSYEQYF

V: TRBV27
size: .
J: TRBJ1-2
CDR3: CTSKIRGARYGYTF

V: TRBV25-1
size: few
J: TRBJ1-2
CDR3: CASSELAFNGYTF

V: TRBV27
size: .
J: TRBJ2-5
CDR3: CASSAALAGVGETQYF

V: TRBV30
size: .
J: TRBJ1-6
CDR3: CAWRDFGTGNSPLHF

V: TRBV6-4
size: .
J: TRBJ2-1
CDR3: CASSEQTENNEQFF

V: TRBV6-4
size: .
J: TRBJ2-1
CDR3: CASSDSKESYNEQFF

V: TRBV7-6
size: .
J: TRBJ2-7
CDR3: CASSSAARVYEQYF

V: TRBV4-1
size: .
J: TRBJ1-5
CDR3: CASSQDFGQPQHF

V: TRBV27
size: .
J: TRBJ1-1
CDR3: CASRPGQGATEAFF

V: TRBV19
size: .
J: TRBJ1-2
CDR3: CASMRQSYGYTF

V: TRBV4-2
size: once
J: TRBJ2-1
CDR3: CASSHTSGGALNEQFF

V: TRBV6-4
size: .
J: TRBJ1-1
CDR3: CASSERTENTEAFF

V: TRBV27
size: few
J: TRBJ2-7
CDR3: CASSWGRDNEQYF

V: TRBV6-4
size: few
J: TRBJ2-3
CDR3: CASSDSGGSTDTQYF

V: TRBV27
size: .
J: TRBJ2-7
CDR3: CASSFGDEQYF

V: TRBV18
size: .
J: TRBJ2-1
CDR3: CASSPDRELYNEQFF

V: TRBV6-4
size: .
J: TRBJ2-3
CDR3: CASSALTSGGADTQYF

V: TRBV27
size: .
J: TRBJ1-5
CDR3: CASSLIRGDQPQHF

V: TRBV4-2
size: .
J: TRBJ2-5
CDR3: CASSHETGTGQETQYF

V: TRBV2
size: .
J: TRBJ2-5
CDR3: CASSETAGEETQYF

V: TRBV5-3
size: .
J: .
CDR3: CARRSSFGEQFF

V: TRBV7-8
size: .
J: TRBJ2-3
CDR3: CASSLLTPTDREDTDTQYF

V: TRBV2
size: .
J: TRBJ2-1
CDR3: CASSEATETYNEQFF

V: TRBV19
size: .
J: TRBJ1-2
CDR3: CASSMGQGHPYGYTF

V: TRBV7-9
size: .
J: TRBJ2-2
CDR3: CAIHPGGRNTGELFF

V: TRBV6-4
size: medium-sized
J: TRBJ2-2
CDR3: CASSVGQDYTGELFF

V: TRBV27
size: .
J: TRBJ2-1
CDR3: CASSLLGAGVNNEQFF

V: TRBV27
size: .
J: TRBJ2-7
CDR3: CASSLTYLTYEQYF

V: TRBV2
size: few
J: TRBJ1-6
CDR3: CASHTDRVDPLHF

V: TRBV4-2
size: few
J: TRBJ2-7
CDR3: CASSQTSHSGTSYEQYF

V: TRBV28
size: .
J: TRBJ1-2
CDR3: CASSRQSSSYGYTF

V: TRBV29-1
size: .
J: TRBJ1-1
CDR3: CSGGHYTEAFF

V: TRBV5-1
size: .
J: TRBJ2-3
CDR3: CASSSGLAIPDTQYF

V: TRBV19
size: .
J: TRBJ2-7
CDR3: CASKLAGGAEQYF

V: TRBV27
size: .
J: TRBJ2-1
CDR3: CASSFSLAGGNEQFF

V: TRBV14
size: large
J: TRBJ1-2
CDR3: CASSQGDSGAGRNGYTF

V: TRBV27
size: medium-sized
J: TRBJ1-3
CDR3: CASSLSGKGLGNTIYF

V: TRBV19
size: few
J: TRBJ1-5
CDR3: CASSVSWSQPQHF

V: TRBV10-1
size: few
J: TRBJ2-7
CDR3: CASSDPGTDGDYEQYF

V: TRBV6-4
size: few
J: TRBJ1-2
CDR3: CASSDNSEGGGYTF

V: TRBV6-1
size: .
J: TRBJ1-4
CDR3: CASSVLFEGEKLFF

V: TRBV4-1
size: .
J: TRBJ2-1
CDR3: CASSSGQGANEQFF

V: TRBV4-1
size: .
J: TRBJ1-1
CDR3: CASSQVLKNTEAFF

V: TRBV6-6
size: .
J: TRBJ2-7
CDR3: CASSWGETYEQYF

V: TRBV4-3
size: once
J: TRBJ2-2
CDR3: CASSQVWQGNTGELFF

V: TRBV4-1
size: .
J: TRBJ1-2
CDR3: CASSQDQRLPGNYGYTF

V: TRBV27
size: .
J: TRBJ2-2
CDR3: CASSFQDTSWETGELFF

V: TRBV28
size: .
J: TRBJ1-2
CDR3: CASSRSRGANYGYTF

V: TRBV30
size: .
J: TRBJ2-1
CDR3: CAQGTGDYNEQFF

V: TRBV4-2
size: .
J: TRBJ2-7
CDR3: CASSQDLGGYEQYF

V: TRBV7-2
size: .
J: TRBJ2-7
CDR3: CASSETSNWEQYF

V: TRBV4-1
size: few
J: TRBJ2-7
CDR3: CASSQDEERGYEQYF

V: TRBV29-1
size: .
J: TRBJ2-7
CDR3: CSAETGSPYEQYF